This T cell receptor beta chain comes out of a study of cytomegalovirus exposure and HLA in healthy donors (dated by TCRdb to 2016 to 2017). As for the study more broadly: An earlier analysis of about 560 of the donors reported 276 Gb of sequence data and 95 million to 140 million unique TCR beta sequences obtained from around 180 million T cells. The aim of the study was to test whether cataloging public T cell receptors could identify signatures of past pathogen exposure. Among about 400 genotyped donors of the cohort, an average of approximately 200,000 unique TCR beta nucleotide sequences was sequenced per donor, of which 15% to 20% were non-productive. In a later genetic analysis, genome-wide SNP genotypes for about 55% of the roughly 700 donors were used, and that subset was treated as a discovery cohort. A separate validation cohort of approximately 130 different subjects was used in addition to the roughly 670-subject first cohort. Class I and class II HLA loci were covered by the typing at four-digit resolution. Donor age, sex, ethnicity and CMV serostatus were compiled together with the repertoire data. Using immunosequencing, the study profiled T cell repertoires from around 670 subjects and related those repertoires to cytomegalovirus serostatus. The number of donors typed differed by locus, with roughly 620-630 for A, B, C, DRB1 and DQB1, 522 for DQA1, about 610 for DPA1, and some 440 for DPB1. High-throughput TCR immunosequencing, statistical association of individual TCRs with disease status, and machine learning were combined to predict cytomegalovirus infection status. Of the 300 to 500 genotyped donors, 81% were placed in the genetic ancestry cluster associated with self-reported Caucasian donors. To decide whether each TCR beta V gene segment behaved as functional or pseudogenic, an earlier analysis of approximately 590 of the donors relied on high-throughput TCR beta sequencing. An early release that covered 500 to 800 HLA-typed donors contained approximately 290 gigabases of sequencing data and 65 million to 100 million unique TCR sequences. All discovery cohort repertoires had been generated on a single sequencing platform. A handful of DR-DQ haplotypes were handled as single units for association and clustering because linkage in the cohort was strong. Rather than using new phenotypic data, the later analysis identified candidate immune exposures from TCR beta sequences and from how often those sequences occurred across donors. A later analysis re-examined previously published TCR beta repertoires from 500 to 700 donors and added high-resolution HLA genotyping to investigate patterns of TCR occurrence.

The V end gives up 2 bases and the J end 6 bases, leaving 7 bases in the junction not matched to a gene. Taken from the germline V gene, the CDR1 and CDR2 loops are MNHNS and SASEGT. The CDR3 spans 15 residues, from the cysteine through the phenylalanine. Only the CDR3 portion is preserved as DNA: 45 bases, with reading frame beginning at the first base. Comments on this clone: The antigen this receptor binds is unknown. Base-call qualities are not available, and no considerably larger clone is one nucleotide away.

Libraries came from the immunoSEQ multiplex PCR assay. A mixture of 60 forward primers for TCR Vbeta segments and 13 reverse primers for TCR Jbeta segments was used in the multiplex PCR. A multiplex PCR assay on genomic DNA amplified the CDR3 region of rearranged TCR beta genes. On the Illumina HiSeq System, the amplified TCR beta libraries were sequenced as 87-base-pair reads. Concerning the study's data processing: A later analysis tallied about 77 million unique TCR beta chains across the 640 or so repertoires, and about 10 million of those chains were shared by two or more donors. Raw reads were error-corrected and collapsed into unique sequences by a nearest-neighbor algorithm in which closely related sequences were merged to remove PCR and sequencing errors. V, D and J gene segments were assigned by aligning CDR3 sequences to IMGT reference sequences. For a sequence to be retained, a match of at least six nucleotides to both a V gene segment and a J gene segment was required. Rearrangements were classified as productive when the CDR3 lacked stop codons and remained in frame with V and J, and all other rearrangements were classified as non-productive. CDR3 was defined by IMGT convention, running from the second conserved V-encoded cysteine to the conserved J-encoded phenylalanine. The earlier analysis of about 610 of the donors excluded sequences that lacked an unambiguous match to a single V gene segment. An earlier analysis of around 600 of the donors classified V segments as functional when productive rearrangements were above 56.7% and as segregating when the standard deviation between donors was above 5%. A statistical classification framework was built for diagnosing cytomegalovirus status from the catalog of TCR beta chain sequences. A later analysis assigned V and J genes by comparing TCR nucleotide sequences with IMGT/GENE-DB human TR gene sequences. A later analysis assigned CDR3 sequences and most-parsimonious VDJ recombination scenarios with the TCRdist pipeline. In a later analysis, each TCR beta chain was defined by its CDR3 amino acid sequence together with its V-gene family, and reads lacking a unique V-gene family were excluded. To address suspected cross-contamination and a sequencing artifact, a later analysis removed around 600 highly shared, low-generation-probability nucleotide sequences. A later analysis calculated a clonal expansion index for each public chain from normalized within-repertoire ranks of inferred template counts. In a later analysis, generation probabilities were computed with a VDJ recombination model fitted to out-of-frame rearrangements, and the resulting probabilities were checked against IGoR. A later analysis scored TCR-TCR, TCR-HLA and TCR-CMV co-occurrence with hypergeometric tests, applying a repertoire-size bias correction to TCR pairs. To estimate false discovery rates, a later analysis permuted the HLA or CMV assignments 20 times. In a later analysis, co-occurring TCRs were grouped using DBSCAN, and TCRdist sequence similarity was added for clustering within HLA-allele-positive subsets. Repertoires with fewer than 30,000 or more than 120,000 public chains were left out of co-occurrence clustering, as were about five repertoires with anomalous nucleotide sharing. The source is immuneACCESS, and TCRdb retained only in-frame sequences with V and J called. Part of the clones is not carried over; for the studies checked, unresolved V genes explain less than half of this, and the remainder is unexplained. V, J and clone size reflect that table, while D and trimming were determined from the DNA. This sample has about 170,000 clones in its table, and more than 75% of those were observed once. About 2.4% of the sample rests with the top ten.

The cohort comprised under 700 healthy bone marrow donors. At the time of sampling, every cohort member was nominally healthy, though immune exposures that went unrecorded were likely present. The donor tested CMV seropositive, placing the donor among the 250 to 300 seropositive members of the cohort. A peripheral blood sample was collected from each donor, and TCR beta sequencing was performed on peripheral blood mononuclear cells. Genomic DNA was extracted from the blood cell samples with the Qiagen DNeasy Blood Extraction Kit. The paper's findings and limits, for the study overall: Immune exposure information for the cohort was limited to CMV serostatus. This cohort had only TCR beta chains sequenced, and the lack of alpha or paired-chain data limited which features could be detected. Most CMV-associated TCR beta chains appeared to be HLA-restricted in a later analysis, and the HLA associations seemed to be driven largely by CMV exposure. In a later analysis, several top co-occurrence clusters were reported to appear linked to parvovirus B19, influenza, CMV and Epstein-Barr virus. According to a later genetic analysis, donors in an Asian-associated ancestry cluster had fewer N-insertions in productive TCRs than the roughly 700-donor mean. Across donors, most TCR sequences were observed very rarely, whereas some public TCRs were present in many individuals. Because counts were too low, about 18 rarely observed V segments, including chromosome 9 orphons, were excluded from the earlier analysis of around 590 of the donors. A further reported finding was that TCR beta sequences accurately predicted the HLA-A and HLA-B alleles for most subjects in the first cohort. A later analysis found that HLA-associated TCR beta chains were more clonally expanded and had lower generation probabilities than equally common non-associated chains. Because some donors lacked HLA typing at each locus, the association tests relied only on the typed subset. Some IMGT-functional V segments, including TRBV6-2 and TRBV6-3, could not be distinguished by the 87-base-pair reads and were therefore excluded. Correlated functional status among segregating V segments might be attributable to linkage disequilibrium, but an unknown experimental factor could not be ruled out. A cluster of highly shared sequence variants was judged likely to represent a technical artifact of the sequencing pipeline. In both the original and validation cohorts, the classifier was reported to diagnose cytomegalovirus status with high specificity and sensitivity. In an earlier analysis of a few hundred of the donors, most TCR beta V segments were observed in productive rearrangements about 87% or about 30% of the time, broadly matching IMGT annotations. The study gave a list of under 200 TCR beta chains associated with cytomegalovirus. In vitro tests confirmed that a few of the cytomegalovirus-associated TCR beta chains recognize cytomegalovirus antigens. In a later analysis, the rate of TCR association differed among HLA loci, with DRB1 alleles having the most associated TCRs and HLA-C alleles having the fewest. A later analysis associated 17,000 or so TCR beta sequences with specific HLA alleles at a false discovery rate of 0.05. V-gene and J-gene trimming of TCR beta chains was associated with a missense DCLRE1C variant in a later genetic analysis, and the association was replicated in an independent cohort. According to the authors, the approach could potentially be generalized to other disease states and immunological phenotypes. Roughly uniform sequencing depth across donors was assumed in presence/absence analyses, although this assumption may not hold. Strong co-occurrence of HLA alleles, especially DR and DQ, made assigning TCR associations to individual alleles difficult.

The source material was PBMCs. The chain is assembled from TRBV6-1 and TRBJ2-7; TRBD1 lines up with 10 middle nucleotides. The sequence derives from a young man in good health and CMV-seropositive. The nucleotide sequence reads as follows: TGTGCCAGCAGTGAAATTGGGACAGGGGATCGCGAGCAGTACTTC. This sequence encodes CASSEIGTGDREQYF.